A selection of T cell receptor beta chains follows, all from one sample in a study of cytomegalovirus exposure and HLA in healthy donors. Some clones are missing from TCRdb's copy, which holds only in-frame ones; the method was immunoSEQ multiplex PCR. The data show about 150,000 clones, around 75% seen once. Sequenced material: PBMCs. These receptors were obtained from a man aged 25-40 years in good health and CMV-seropositive. CDR3s include the opening cysteine and the closing phenylalanine or tryptophan. A D gene is named only where the DNA matches it firmly. Clone size, where shown, is once, few, many, or a class for clones that have expanded.

>TRBV5-1|NA|TRBJ2-3|TRBD2
CASSLGQRGITDTQYF
TGCGCCAGCAGCTTGGGGCAGCGGGGTATCACAGATACGCAGTATTTT
>TRBV27|NA|TRBJ2-5|NA
CASSFSTGFTQGTQYF
TGTGCCAGCAGTTTTTCGACAGGTTTTACCCAAGGGACCCAGTACTTC
>TRBV6-5|NA|TRBJ1-1|NA
CASKGGAEAFF
TGTGCCAGCAAAGGGGGAGCTGAAGCTTTCTTT
>TRBV7-9|NA|TRBJ2-1|TRBD2
CASSLWGGSEQFF
TGTGCCAGCAGCTTATGGGGGGGAAGTGAGCAGTTCTTC
>TRBV9|NA|TRBJ2-5|NA
CASSESLQGPQYF
TGTGCCAGCAGCGAGTCCCTCCAGGGCCCCCAGTACTTC
>TRBV6-1|NA|TRBJ2-7|TRBD2
CASKSGTSGSYEQYF
TGTGCCAGCAAATCCGGGACTAGCGGCTCCTACGAGCAGTACTTC
>TRBV7-8|NA|TRBJ1-4|NA
CASSSLPPPIQNEKLFF
TGTGCCAGCAGCTCCCTTCCCCCTCCTATCCAAAATGAAAAACTGTTTTTT
>TRBV9|NA|TRBJ1-4|NA
CASSEQGLGEKLFF
TGTGCCAGCAGCGAGCAGGGCCTTGGGGAAAAACTGTTTTTT
>TRBV5-4|NA|TRBJ1-2|NA
CASSPGGGDGYTF
TGTGCCAGCAGCCCGGGAGGGGGGGATGGCTACACCTTC
>TRBV12-5|once|TRBJ1-1|NA
CASGLNTGLGVEAFF
TGTGCTAGTGGTTTGAATACAGGGTTGGGGGTTGAAGCTTTCTTT
>TRBV7-3|NA|TRBJ2-2|NA
CASTNLVNTGELFF
TGTGCCAGCACGAATCTAGTAAACACCGGGGAGCTGTTTTTT
>TRBV7-2|NA|TRBJ2-6|NA
CASSSVGANVLTF
TGTGCCAGCAGCTCGGTTGGGGCCAACGTCCTGACTTTC
>TRBV27|NA|TRBJ1-2|NA
CASSLSSINYGYTF
TGTGCCAGCAGTTTGTCCAGTATTAACTATGGCTACACCTTC